Only one count was recorded for the clone carrying this TCR beta chain. The data are from a study of blood T cell repertoires in COVID-19. Overall study context: The United States, Italy and Spain supplied acute and convalescent COVID-19 samples. T cells, B-cell-depleted T cells, or PBMCs provided the cDNA or gDNA that served as material.

Germline assignment: CDR1 KGHSH and CDR2 LQKENI. The trim removed 5 bases at V and 7 bases at J, leaving 6 bases unmatched. The CDR3 runs 13 residues. Authors' analysis steps: Reference gene primer amplification gave nucleated cell count estimates. Data came from immunoSEQ multiplex PCR; TCRdb stores just in-frame clones and leaves some out. The V and J calls and clone size are taken from that table; D and trimming were inferred from the DNA. The profile shows 100,000 or so clones, around 79% of them singletons. The receptor's source is a man aged 65 to 79 with active or convalescent COVID-19. Source material: peripheral blood. V is TRBV18 and J is TRBJ2-7; 9 bases are a match to TRBD1. The CDR3 sequence: CASSSDRGQEQYF. As DNA, the CDR3 is TGTGCCAGCTCATCGGACAGGGGTCAGGAGCAGTACTTC.